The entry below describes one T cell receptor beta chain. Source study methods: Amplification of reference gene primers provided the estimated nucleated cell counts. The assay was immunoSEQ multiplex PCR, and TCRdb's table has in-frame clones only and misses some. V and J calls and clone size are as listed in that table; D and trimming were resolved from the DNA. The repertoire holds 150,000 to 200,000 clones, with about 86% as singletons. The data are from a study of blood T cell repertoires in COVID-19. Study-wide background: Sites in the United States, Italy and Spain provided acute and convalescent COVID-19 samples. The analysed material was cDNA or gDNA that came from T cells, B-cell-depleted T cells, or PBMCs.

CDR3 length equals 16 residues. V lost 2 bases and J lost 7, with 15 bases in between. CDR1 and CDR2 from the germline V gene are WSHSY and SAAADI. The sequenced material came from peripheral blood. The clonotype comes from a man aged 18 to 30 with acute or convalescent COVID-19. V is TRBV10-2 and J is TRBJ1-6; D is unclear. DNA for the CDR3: TGCGCCAGCAGTGAGGGCATCCTCGCGAGGAATTCACCCCTCCACTTT. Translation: CASSEGILARNSPLHF.